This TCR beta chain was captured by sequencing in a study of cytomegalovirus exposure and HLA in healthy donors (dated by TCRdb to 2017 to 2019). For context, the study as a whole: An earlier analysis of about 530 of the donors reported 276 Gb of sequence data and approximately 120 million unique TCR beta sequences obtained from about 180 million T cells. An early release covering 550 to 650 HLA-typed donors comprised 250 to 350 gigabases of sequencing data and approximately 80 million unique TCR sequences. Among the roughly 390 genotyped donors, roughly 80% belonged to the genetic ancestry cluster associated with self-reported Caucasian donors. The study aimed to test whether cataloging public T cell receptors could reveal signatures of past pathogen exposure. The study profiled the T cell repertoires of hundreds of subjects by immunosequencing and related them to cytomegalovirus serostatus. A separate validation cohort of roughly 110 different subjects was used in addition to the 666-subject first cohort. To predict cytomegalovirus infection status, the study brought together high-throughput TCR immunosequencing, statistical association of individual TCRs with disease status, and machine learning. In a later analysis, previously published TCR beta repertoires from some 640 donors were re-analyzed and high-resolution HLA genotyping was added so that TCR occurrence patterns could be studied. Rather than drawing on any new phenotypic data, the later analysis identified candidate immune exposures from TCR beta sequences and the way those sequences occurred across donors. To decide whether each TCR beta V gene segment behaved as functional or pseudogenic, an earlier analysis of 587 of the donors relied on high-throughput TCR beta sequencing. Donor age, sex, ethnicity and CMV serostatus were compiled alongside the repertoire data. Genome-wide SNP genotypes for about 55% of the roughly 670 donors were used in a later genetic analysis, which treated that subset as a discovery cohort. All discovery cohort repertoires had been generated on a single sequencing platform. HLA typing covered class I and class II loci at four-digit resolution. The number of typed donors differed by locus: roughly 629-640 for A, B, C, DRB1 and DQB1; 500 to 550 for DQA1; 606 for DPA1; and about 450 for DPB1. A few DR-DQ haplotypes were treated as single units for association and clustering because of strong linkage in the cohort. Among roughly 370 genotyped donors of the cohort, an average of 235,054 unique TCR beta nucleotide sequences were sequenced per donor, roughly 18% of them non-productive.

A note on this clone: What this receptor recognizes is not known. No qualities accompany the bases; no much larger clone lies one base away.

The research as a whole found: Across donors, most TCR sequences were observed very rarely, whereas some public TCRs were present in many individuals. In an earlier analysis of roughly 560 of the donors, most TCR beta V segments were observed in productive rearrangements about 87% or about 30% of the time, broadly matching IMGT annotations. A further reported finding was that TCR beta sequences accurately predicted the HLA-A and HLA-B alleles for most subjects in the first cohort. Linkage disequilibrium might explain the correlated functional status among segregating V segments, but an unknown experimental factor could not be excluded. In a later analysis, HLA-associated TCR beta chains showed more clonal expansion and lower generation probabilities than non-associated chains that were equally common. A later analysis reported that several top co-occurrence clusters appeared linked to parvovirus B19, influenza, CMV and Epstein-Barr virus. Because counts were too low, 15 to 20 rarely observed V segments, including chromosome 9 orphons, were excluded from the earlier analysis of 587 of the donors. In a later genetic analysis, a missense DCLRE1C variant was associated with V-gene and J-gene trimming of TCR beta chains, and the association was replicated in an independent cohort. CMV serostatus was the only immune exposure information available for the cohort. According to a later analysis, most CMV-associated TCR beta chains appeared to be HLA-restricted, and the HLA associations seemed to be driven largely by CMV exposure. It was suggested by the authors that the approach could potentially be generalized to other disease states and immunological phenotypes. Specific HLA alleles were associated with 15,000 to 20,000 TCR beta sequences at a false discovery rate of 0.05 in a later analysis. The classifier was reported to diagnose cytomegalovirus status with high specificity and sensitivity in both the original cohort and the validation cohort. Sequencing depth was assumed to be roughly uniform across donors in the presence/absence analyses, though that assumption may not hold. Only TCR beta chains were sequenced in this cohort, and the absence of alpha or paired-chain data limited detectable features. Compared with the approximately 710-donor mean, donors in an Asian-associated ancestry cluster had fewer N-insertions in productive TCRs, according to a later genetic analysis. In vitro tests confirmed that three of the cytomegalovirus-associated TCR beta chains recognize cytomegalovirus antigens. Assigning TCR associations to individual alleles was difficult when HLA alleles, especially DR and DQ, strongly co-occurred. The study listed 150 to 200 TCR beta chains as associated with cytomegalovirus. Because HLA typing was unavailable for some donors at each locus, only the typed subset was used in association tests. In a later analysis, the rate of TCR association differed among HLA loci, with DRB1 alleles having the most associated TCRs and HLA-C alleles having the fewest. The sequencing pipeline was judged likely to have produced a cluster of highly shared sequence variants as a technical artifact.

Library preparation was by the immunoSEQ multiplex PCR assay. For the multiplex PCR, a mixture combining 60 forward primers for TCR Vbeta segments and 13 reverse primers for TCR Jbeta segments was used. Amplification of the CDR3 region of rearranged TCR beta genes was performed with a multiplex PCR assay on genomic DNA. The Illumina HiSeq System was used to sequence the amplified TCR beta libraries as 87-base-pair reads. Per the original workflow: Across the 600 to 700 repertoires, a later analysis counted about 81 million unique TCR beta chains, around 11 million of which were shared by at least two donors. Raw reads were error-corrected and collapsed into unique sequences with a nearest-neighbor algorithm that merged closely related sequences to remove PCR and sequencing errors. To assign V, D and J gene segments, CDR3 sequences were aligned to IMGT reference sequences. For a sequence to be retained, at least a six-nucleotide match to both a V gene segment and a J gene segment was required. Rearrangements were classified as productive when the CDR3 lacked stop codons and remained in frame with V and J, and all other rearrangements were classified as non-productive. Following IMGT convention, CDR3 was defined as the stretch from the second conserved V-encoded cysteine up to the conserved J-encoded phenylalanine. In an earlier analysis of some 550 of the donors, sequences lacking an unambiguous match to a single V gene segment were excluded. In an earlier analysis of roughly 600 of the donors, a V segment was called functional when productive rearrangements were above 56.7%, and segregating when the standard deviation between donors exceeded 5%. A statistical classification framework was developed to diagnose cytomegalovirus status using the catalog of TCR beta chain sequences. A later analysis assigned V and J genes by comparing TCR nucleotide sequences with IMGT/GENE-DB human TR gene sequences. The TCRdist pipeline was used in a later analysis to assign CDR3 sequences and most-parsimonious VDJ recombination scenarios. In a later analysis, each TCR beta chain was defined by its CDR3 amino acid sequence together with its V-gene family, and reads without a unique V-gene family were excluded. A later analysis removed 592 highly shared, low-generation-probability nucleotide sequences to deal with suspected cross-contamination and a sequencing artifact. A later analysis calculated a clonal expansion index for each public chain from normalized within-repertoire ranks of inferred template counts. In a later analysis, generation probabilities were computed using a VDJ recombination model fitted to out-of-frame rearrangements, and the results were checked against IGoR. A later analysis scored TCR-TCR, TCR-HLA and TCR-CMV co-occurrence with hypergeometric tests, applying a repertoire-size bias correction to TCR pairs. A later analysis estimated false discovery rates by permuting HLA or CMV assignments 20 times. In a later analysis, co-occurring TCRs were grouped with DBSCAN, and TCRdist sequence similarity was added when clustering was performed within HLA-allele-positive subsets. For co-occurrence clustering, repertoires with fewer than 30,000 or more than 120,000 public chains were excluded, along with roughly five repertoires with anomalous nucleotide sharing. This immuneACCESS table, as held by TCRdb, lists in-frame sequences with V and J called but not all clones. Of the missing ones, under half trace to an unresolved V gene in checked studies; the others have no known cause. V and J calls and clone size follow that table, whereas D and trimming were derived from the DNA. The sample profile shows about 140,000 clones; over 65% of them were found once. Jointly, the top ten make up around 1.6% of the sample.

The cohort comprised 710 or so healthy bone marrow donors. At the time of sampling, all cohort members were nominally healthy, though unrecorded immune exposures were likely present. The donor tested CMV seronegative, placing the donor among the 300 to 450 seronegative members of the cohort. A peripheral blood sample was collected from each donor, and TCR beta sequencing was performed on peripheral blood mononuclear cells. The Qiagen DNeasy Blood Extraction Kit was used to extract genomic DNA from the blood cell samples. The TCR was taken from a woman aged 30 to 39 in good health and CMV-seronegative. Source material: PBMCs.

Read as DNA, the sequence is TGTGCCAGCAGCTTGAGGCTAGCGGAAACAGATACGCAGTATTTT. It encodes CASSLRLAETDTQYF. The rearrangement combines TRBV5-4 with TRBJ2-3; 7 junctional bases match TRBD2. Inclusive of the bounding cysteine and phenylalanine, the CDR3 is 15 residues long. Of all the DNA, just the CDR3 is kept, 45 bases in frame from base 1. Looking up the germline V gene (reference sequence) yields CDR1 SGHNT and CDR2 YYREEE. V trim: 1 base; J trim: 3 bases; unmatched bases: 5.